A selection of T cell receptor beta chains follows, all from one sample in a study of follicular helper T cells after annual influenza vaccination. TCRdb's table, derived via immunoSEQ multiplex PCR, lists solely in-frame clones and lacks some. The data show over 11,000 clones, with approximately 84% seen just once and 0.27% held by the top ten. Source: CXCR5- memory CD4+ T cells sorted from blood, taken on the day of influenza vaccination. These receptors originate from an adult who received the influenza vaccine. Each CDR3 is given with its conserved first and last residue. Each record gives: V gene, D gene, J gene, clone size, CDR3 protein, CDR3 DNA. The D gene is left open where the match is weak. Clone size is not always given. Where it is, it says once, few, many or a class for expanded clones.

TRBV10-2	TRBD2	TRBJ2-5	.	CATRLAGGRETQYF	TGCGCCACCCGACTAGCGGGGGGGCGGGAGACCCAGTACTTC
TRBV20-1	.	TRBJ2-7	.	CSAGGREQYF	TGCAGTGCTGGGGGGAGGGAGCAGTACTTC
TRBV6-6	.	TRBJ2-7	few	CASSLQGGYEQYF	TGTGCCAGCAGCTTACAGGGTGGCTACGAGCAGTACTTC
TRBV4-1	TRBD1	TRBJ1-1	.	CASSPGTGMNTEAFF	TGCGCCAGCAGCCCCGGGACAGGTATGAACACTGAAGCTTTCTTT
TRBV18	TRBD1	TRBJ2-2	.	CASSSGTGEVGELFF	TGTGCCAGCTCGTCCGGGACAGGGGAAGTCGGGGAGCTGTTTTTT
TRBV2	.	TRBJ1-2	.	CASSEALGGYTF	TGTGCCAGCAGTGAAGCGCTGGGAGGCTACACCTTC
TRBV11-2	.	TRBJ1-2	.	CASSSRFKREGGDHGYTF	TGTGCCAGCAGCTCCAGGTTTAAGCGTGAAGGGGGGGACCATGGCTACACCTTC
TRBV19	.	TRBJ2-5	once	CASGKGGETQYF	TGTGCCAGTGGGAAAGGAGGAGAGACCCAGTACTTC
TRBV7-9	.	TRBJ2-7	few	CASSKTYEQYF	TGTGCCAGCAGCAAAACCTACGAGCAGTACTTC
TRBV6-6	.	TRBJ1-2	.	CASRRTAGYGYTF	TGTGCCAGCAGAAGGACAGCTGGTTATGGCTACACCTTC
TRBV7-6	TRBD1	TRBJ1-1	.	CASSQNTGGPNMNTEAFF	TGTGCCAGCAGCCAAAATACAGGGGGACCAAACATGAACACTGAAGCTTTCTTT
TRBV11-3	.	TRBJ2-7	once	CASSPVEDGEQYF	TGTGCCAGCAGCCCCGTTGAGGATGGCGAGCAGTACTTC
TRBV28	TRBD2	TRBJ2-7	.	CASSSGLGAYEQYF	TGTGCCAGCAGTTCCGGACTAGGGGCCTACGAGCAGTACTTC
TRBV7-2	.	TRBJ1-6	.	CASTPLWTRPLHF	TGTGCCAGCACCCCACTCTGGACACGGCCCCTCCACTTT